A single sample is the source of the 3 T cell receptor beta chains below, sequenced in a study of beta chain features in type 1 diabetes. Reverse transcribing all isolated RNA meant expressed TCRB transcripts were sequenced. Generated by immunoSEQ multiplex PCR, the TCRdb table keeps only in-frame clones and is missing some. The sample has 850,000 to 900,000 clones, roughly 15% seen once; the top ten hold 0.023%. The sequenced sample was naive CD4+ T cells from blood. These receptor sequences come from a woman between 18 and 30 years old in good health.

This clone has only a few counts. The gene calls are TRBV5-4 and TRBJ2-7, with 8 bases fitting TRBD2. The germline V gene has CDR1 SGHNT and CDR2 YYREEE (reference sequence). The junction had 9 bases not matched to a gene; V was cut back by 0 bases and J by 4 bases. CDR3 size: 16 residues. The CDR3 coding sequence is TGTGCCAGCAGCTTGGGACCCAGCGGGAGAAAGTACGAGCAGTACTTC. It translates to CASSLGPSGRKYEQYF.

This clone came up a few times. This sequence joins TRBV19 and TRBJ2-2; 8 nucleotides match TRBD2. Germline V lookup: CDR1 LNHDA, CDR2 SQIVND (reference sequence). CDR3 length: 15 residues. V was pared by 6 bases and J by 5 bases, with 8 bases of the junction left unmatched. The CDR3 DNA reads TGTGCCAGTAGAATCCAGGGACTAGTTACCGGGGAGCTGTTTTTT. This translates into CASRIQGLVTGELFF.

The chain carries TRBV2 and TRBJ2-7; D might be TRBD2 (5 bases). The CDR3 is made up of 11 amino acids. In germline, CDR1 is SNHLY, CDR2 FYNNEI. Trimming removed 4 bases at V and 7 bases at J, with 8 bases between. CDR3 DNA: TGTGCCAGCAGTGGGCCGGGGGAGCAGTACTTC. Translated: CASSGPGEQYF.